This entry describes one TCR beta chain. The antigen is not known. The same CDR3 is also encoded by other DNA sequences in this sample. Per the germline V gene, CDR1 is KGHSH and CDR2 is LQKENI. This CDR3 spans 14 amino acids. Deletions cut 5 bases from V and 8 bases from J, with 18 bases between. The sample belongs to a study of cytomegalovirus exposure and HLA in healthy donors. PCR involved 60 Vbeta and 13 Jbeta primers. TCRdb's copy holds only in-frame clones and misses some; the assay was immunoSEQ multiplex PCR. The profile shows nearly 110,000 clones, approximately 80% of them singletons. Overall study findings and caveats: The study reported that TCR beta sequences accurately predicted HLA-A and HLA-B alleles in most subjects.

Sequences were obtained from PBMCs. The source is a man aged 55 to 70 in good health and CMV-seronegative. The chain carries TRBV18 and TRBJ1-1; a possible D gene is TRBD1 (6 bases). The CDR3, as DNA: TGTGCCAGCTCAACGACAGGAGGCGACGAGGAAGCTTTCTTT. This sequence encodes CASSTTGGDEEAFF.